Detailed here is one T cell receptor beta chain. What it binds is not known. PCR employed 60 Vbeta and 13 Jbeta primers. Libraries were prepared by immunoSEQ multiplex PCR; TCRdb keeps only in-frame clonotypes and omits some of them. This table has 170,000 or so clones, 79% appearing once. The data derive from a study of cytomegalovirus exposure and HLA in healthy donors. General study points: One cluster of highly shared sequence variants probably arose as a sequencing artifact.

Trimming removed 0 bases from V and 3 bases from J, with 13 bases in between. Per germline, CDR1 MRHNA and CDR2 SNTAGT. The CDR3 length is 16 residues. The material sequenced was PBMCs. This TCR derives from a woman aged 40 to 55 in good health and CMV-seronegative. The chain couples TRBV6-4 to TRBJ2-3; TRBD2 is a possible D gene (5 bases). CDR3 in DNA: TGTGCCAGCAGTGACTCCCCTAGCAGGTCAACAGATACGCAGTATTTT. Its translation: CASSDSPSRSTDTQYF.